Listed below are T cell receptor beta chains from one sample, sequenced in a study of CD8 T cells in ankylosing spondylitis. From the 5' RACE reads, TCRdb called clonotypes with MiXCR, one entry per CDR3 protein. Of over 700,000 distinct CDR3 sequences listed, roughly 19% are singletons. Sequencing was carried out using blood, either unsorted or a sorted T cell fraction (not recorded which). The receptor set was obtained from a male donor with ankylosing spondylitis. Both conserved end residues are part of each CDR3. The D gene is left open where the match is weak. Size values are once, few and many counts, or a class for expanded clones, and some rows have none.

J	V	size	D	DNA	CDR3
TRBJ2-3	TRBV20-1	.	.	TGCAGTGCCCCCGGACAGCGTACGGATACGCAGTATTTT	CSAPGQRTDTQYF
TRBJ1-1	TRBV2	few	.	TGTGCCAGCACTAACTCGGTCGGGGACACTGAAGCTTTCTTT	CASTNSVGDTEAFF
TRBJ2-7	TRBV10-3	few	TRBD2	TGTGCCATCAGTGAGCCAGCGGGGCTCACCTACGAGCAGTACTTC	CAISEPAGLTYEQYF
TRBJ1-3	TRBV11-2	.	.	TGTGCCAGCAGCGGCAGACAGCTCGTCGGAAACACCATATATTTT	CASSGRQLVGNTIYF
TRBJ2-7	TRBV30	.	.	TGTGCCTGGATATGGCAGAAGTTCTACGAGCAGTACTTC	CAWIWQKFYEQYF
TRBJ2-2	TRBV12-3/TRBV12-4	.	.	TGTGCCAGCACCCTACGCCAGGGGGGGGCCGGGGAGCTGTTTTTT	CASTLRQGGAGELFF
TRBJ2-7	TRBV5-1	.	.	TGCGCCAGCAGCCGTGCCGAGGGTGTGTTTTACGAGCAGTACTTC	CASSRAEGVFYEQYF
TRBJ2-5	TRBV27	few	.	TGTGCCAGCAGCCCAAGAGGGTGGCAAGAGACCCAGTACTTC	CASSPRGWQETQYF
TRBJ2-3	TRBV30	.	TRBD2	TGTGCGCGGAGCGGGGGTGCACTAGATACGCAGTATTTT	CARSGGALDTQYF
TRBJ2-1	TRBV20-1	.	TRBD2	TGCAGTGCTAGAGATTGGACTAGCGGGGATTATGGTGAGCAGTTCTTC	CSARDWTSGDYGEQFF
TRBJ2-2	TRBV15	few	TRBD1	TGTGCCACCAGCAGGAAAAGAGGGGGCGCTTCTCACGGGGAGCTGTTTTTT	CATSRKRGGASHGELFF
TRBJ2-1	TRBV4-2	many	TRBD2	TGTGCCAGCAGCCAGGTTAGCGGGAGGGCCCGGTTCTTC	CASSQVSGRARFF
TRBJ1-6	TRBV10-2	few	.	TGCGCCAGCAGTGTGGCGGGGGAGGGTTCACCCCTCCACTTT	CASSVAGEGSPLHF
TRBJ2-2	TRBV7-8	few	TRBD1	TGTGCCAGCAGCCAAGGGGGACAGGGGGCTCCCGGGGAGCTGTTTTTT	CASSQGGQGAPGELFF
TRBJ2-3	TRBV5-1	few	TRBD2	TGCGCCAGCAGCTCCTTACGGGGGGACACAGATACGCAGTATTTT	CASSSLRGDTDTQYF
TRBJ2-1	TRBV7-3	.	TRBD2	TGTGCCAGCAGCCCCTCCGCGAGCGGGGGGAACAATGAGCAGTTCTTC	CASSPSASGGNNEQFF
TRBJ2-3	TRBV10-3	few	.	TGTGCCATCAGTGAGTCTGCTCTAGATACGCAGTATTTT	CAISESALDTQYF
TRBJ2-5	TRBV5-1	few	TRBD2	TGTGCCAGCAGCTTAGGGACGGGAGGAGAGACCCAGTACTTC	CASSLGTGGETQYF
TRBJ1-2	TRBV28	.	.	TGTGCCAGCGTTCCCAGTTCTAACTATGGCTACACCTTC	CASVPSSNYGYTF
TRBJ2-1	TRBV6-1	.	TRBD2	TGTGCCAGCAGCAAAGTGGGACTAGGTTTCTACAATGAGCAGTTCTTC	CASSKVGLGFYNEQFF
TRBJ2-2	TRBV12-3/TRBV12-4	few	.	TGTGCCAGCCTAGGGGGAGGGGAGCTGTTTTTT	CASLGGGELFF
TRBJ2-7	TRBV20-1	.	.	TGCAGTACGACCCACCCCTACAGCTCCTACGAGCAGTACTTC	CSTTHPYSSYEQYF
TRBJ2-2	TRBV28	.	.	TGTGCCAGCAGTTTAGTGGGCGGCGGGGAGCTGTTTTTT	CASSLVGGGELFF
TRBJ2-3	TRBV9	few	TRBD1	TGTGCCAGCAGCGTTGGGGACAGCTCCACAGATACGCAGTATTTT	CASSVGDSSTDTQYF
TRBJ2-4	TRBV7-9	few	.	TGTGCCAGCAGCTTGGTGAACGGAAAAAACATTCAGTACTTC	CASSLVNGKNIQYF
TRBJ2-7	TRBV28	.	TRBD2	TGTGCCAGCATCCCGACTAGCGGGAACTACGAGCAGTACTTC	CASIPTSGNYEQYF
TRBJ2-3	TRBV5-1	many	.	TGCGCCAGCAGCTTGGCGGACCTCACAGATACGCAGTATTTT	CASSLADLTDTQYF
TRBJ2-1	TRBV11-2	.	TRBD2	TGTGCCAGCAGCTCCCCGCCCGGGACTAGCGGGAGGGCGGGTGAGCAGTTCTTC	CASSSPPGTSGRAGEQFF
TRBJ2-1	TRBV6-2/TRBV6-3	.	.	TGTGCCAGCACCGAGGGCCTTGGGTCCTACAATGAGCAGTTCTTC	CASTEGLGSYNEQFF
TRBJ2-1	TRBV12-3/TRBV12-4	.	TRBD2	TGTGCCAGCAATGGACTAGCGGCCTTGGAGGAGCAGTTCTTC	CASNGLAALEEQFF
TRBJ2-2	TRBV7-2	few	TRBD2	TGTGCCAGCAGCCGCGGGACTAGCGCCACCGGGGAGCTGTTTTTT	CASSRGTSATGELFF